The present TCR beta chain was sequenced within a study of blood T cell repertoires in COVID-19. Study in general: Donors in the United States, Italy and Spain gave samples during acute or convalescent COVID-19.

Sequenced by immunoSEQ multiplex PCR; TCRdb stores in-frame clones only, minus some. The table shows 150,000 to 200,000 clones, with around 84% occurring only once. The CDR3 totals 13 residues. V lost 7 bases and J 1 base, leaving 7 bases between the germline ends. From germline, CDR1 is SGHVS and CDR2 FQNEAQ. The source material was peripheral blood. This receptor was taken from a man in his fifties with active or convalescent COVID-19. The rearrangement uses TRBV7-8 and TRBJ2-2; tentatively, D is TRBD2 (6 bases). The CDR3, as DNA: TGTGCCAGCAACGGGGGGAACACCGGGGAGCTGTTTTTT. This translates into CASNGGNTGELFF.